The rows below give T cell receptor beta chains drawn from one sample of a study of graft-versus-host responses after intestinal transplantation. No antigen has been assigned to these receptors. Sequencing used immunoSEQ multiplex PCR; TCRdb keeps in-frame clones, though not all of them. The sample has approximately 90,000 clones, roughly 80% seen once. Sequencing was performed on unstimulated CD4+ T cells sorted from spleen or lymph node cells, taken before intestinal transplant. The receptor set was obtained from a human donor who received an intestinal transplant. The CDR3 runs from the conserved cysteine through the conserved F or W. A D gene is named only where the DNA matches it firmly. Clone size is given for some rows only: seen once, a few or many times, or a class if the clone is expanded.

clone_size j_call d_call v_call cdr3_aa cdr3_nt
few TRBJ2-7 TRBD1 TRBV2 CASTGTGAYEQYF TGTGCCAGCACCGGGACAGGGGCCTACGAGCAGTACTTC
- TRBJ2-1 TRBD2 TRBV7-3 CASSPTGREYNEQFF TGTGCCAGCAGCCCAACTGGGAGGGAATACAATGAGCAGTTCTTC
- TRBJ2-7 - TRBV7-6 CASSLDGTRGEQYF TGTGCCAGCAGCTTAGATGGGACTCGCGGCGAGCAGTACTTC
- TRBJ1-5 TRBD1 TRBV11-3 CASSFTGVIYSNQPQHF TGTGCCAGCAGTTTTACAGGGGTGATTTATAGCAATCAGCCCCAGCATTTT
once TRBJ1-2 - TRBV5-1 CASSPDGVWGYTF TGCGCCAGCAGCCCCGACGGGGTCTGGGGCTACACCTTC
- TRBJ2-3 - TRBV27 CASSFRPGVKDTQYF TGTGCCAGCAGTTTTCGCCCGGGGGTAAAAGATACGCAGTATTTT
- TRBJ2-1 TRBD2 TRBV5-1 CASSSGLLRIAYNEQFF TGCGCCAGCAGCTCGGGACTACTCCGAATAGCCTACAATGAGCAGTTCTTC
- TRBJ1-1 TRBD1 TRBV5-1 CASSLKGQSVAFF TGCGCCAGCAGCCTAAAGGGACAGTCAGTAGCTTTCTTT
- TRBJ1-2 TRBD1 TRBV4-2 CASSQDIGQAVYGYTF TGTGCCAGCAGCCAAGATATCGGACAGGCCGTCTATGGCTACACCTTC
- TRBJ2-2 TRBD2 TRBV27 CASASTSGGLNTGELFF TGTGCCAGTGCCTCGACTAGCGGGGGGCTTAACACCGGGGAGCTGTTTTTT
- TRBJ2-3 - TRBV5-1 CASSLARATDTQYF TGCGCCAGCAGCTTGGCCAGGGCCACAGATACGCAGTATTTT
- TRBJ2-5 - TRBV7-6 CASSSYHGSQETQYF TGTGCCAGCAGCTCCTACCATGGGAGCCAAGAGACCCAGTACTTC
- TRBJ2-5 TRBD1 TRBV5-1 CASKQGAGETQYF TGCGCCAGCAAACAGGGGGCGGGAGAGACCCAGTACTTC